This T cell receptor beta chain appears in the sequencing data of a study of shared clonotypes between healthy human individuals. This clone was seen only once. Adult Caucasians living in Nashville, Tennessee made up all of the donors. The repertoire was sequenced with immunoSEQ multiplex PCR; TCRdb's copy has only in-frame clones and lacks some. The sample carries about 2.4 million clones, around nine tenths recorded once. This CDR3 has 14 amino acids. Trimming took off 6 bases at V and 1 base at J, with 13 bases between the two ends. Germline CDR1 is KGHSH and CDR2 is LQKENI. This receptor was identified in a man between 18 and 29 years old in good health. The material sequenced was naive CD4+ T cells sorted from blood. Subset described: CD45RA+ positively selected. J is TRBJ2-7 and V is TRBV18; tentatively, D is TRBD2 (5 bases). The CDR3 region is CASSQTGSSYEQYF. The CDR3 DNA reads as TGTGCCAGCTCGCAAACTGGGAGTTCCTACGAGCAGTACTTC.